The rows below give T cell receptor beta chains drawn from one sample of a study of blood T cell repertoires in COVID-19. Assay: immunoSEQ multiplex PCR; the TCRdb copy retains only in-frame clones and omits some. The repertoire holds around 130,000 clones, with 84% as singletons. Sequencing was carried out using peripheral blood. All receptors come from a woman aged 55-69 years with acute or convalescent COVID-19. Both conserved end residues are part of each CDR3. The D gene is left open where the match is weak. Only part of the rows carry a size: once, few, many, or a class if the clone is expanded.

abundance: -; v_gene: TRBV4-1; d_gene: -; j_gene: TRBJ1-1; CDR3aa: CASSQEGGPEAFF; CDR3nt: TGCGCCAGCAGCCAAGAGGGAGGCCCCGAAGCTTTCTTT
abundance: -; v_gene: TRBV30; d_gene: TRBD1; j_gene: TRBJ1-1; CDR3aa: CARGTGGTEAFF; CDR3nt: TGTGCCCGCGGGACAGGGGGCACTGAAGCTTTCTTT
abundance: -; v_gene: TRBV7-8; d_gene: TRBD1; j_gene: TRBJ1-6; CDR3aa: CASSYRQGGGSPLHF; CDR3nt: TGTGCCAGCAGCTACAGACAGGGAGGAGGATCACCCCTCCACTTT
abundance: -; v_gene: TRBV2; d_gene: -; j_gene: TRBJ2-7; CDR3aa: CASSTLSYEQYF; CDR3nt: TGTGCCAGCAGTACTCTCTCCTACGAGCAGTACTTC
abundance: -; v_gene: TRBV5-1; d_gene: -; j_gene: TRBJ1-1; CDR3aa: CASSFQGNTEAFF; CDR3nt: TGCGCCAGCAGCTTCCAGGGTAACACTGAAGCTTTCTTT
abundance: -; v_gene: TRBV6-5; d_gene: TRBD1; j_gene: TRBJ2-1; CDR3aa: CASSSGQGYWYNEQFF; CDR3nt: TGTGCCAGCAGTTCGGGACAGGGGTATTGGTACAATGAGCAGTTCTTC
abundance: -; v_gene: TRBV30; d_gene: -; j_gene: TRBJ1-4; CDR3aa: CAWSVSLPNEKLFF; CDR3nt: TGTGCCTGGAGTGTTAGCCTCCCCAATGAAAAACTGTTTTTT
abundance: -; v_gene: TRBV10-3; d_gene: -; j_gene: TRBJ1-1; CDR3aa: CAISESKGAVTEAFF; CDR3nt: TGTGCCATCAGTGAGTCGAAAGGGGCAGTCACTGAAGCTTTCTTT
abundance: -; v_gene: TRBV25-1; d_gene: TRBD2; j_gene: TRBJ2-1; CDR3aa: CASSSAGGNNEQFF; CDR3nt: TGTGCCAGCAGTTCTGCGGGGGGAAACAATGAGCAGTTCTTC
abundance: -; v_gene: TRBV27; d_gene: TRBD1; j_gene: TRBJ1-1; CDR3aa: CASTPGQGSMNTEAFF; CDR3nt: TGTGCCAGTACCCCGGGACAGGGGTCCATGAACACTGAAGCTTTCTTT
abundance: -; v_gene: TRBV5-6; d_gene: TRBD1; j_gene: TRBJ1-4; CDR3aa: CASSLGQGGEKLFF; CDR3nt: TGTGCCAGCAGCCTGGGACAGGGTGGGGAAAAACTGTTTTTT
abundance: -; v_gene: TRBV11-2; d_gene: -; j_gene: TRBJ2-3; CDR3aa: CASSAYRGGAGDTQYF; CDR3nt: TGTGCCAGCAGCGCTTACAGGGGGGGCGCGGGAGATACGCAGTATTTT
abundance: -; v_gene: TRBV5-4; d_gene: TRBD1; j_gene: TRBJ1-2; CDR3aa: CASRSMFQGEDGYTF; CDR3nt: TGTGCCAGCAGATCGATGTTCCAGGGGGAGGATGGCTACACCTTC
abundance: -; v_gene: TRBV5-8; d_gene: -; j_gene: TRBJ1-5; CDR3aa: CASTPRGGIRYQPQHF; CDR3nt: TGTGCCAGCACTCCAAGGGGTGGGATCCGTTATCAGCCCCAGCATTTT
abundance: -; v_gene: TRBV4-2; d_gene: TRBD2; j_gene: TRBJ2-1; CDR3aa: CASSQDAAGAPSSEQFF; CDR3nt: TGTGCCAGCAGCCAAGATGCAGCGGGGGCCCCTTCGAGTGAGCAGTTCTTC
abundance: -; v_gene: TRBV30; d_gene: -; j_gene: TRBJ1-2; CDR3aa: CAWKGQGGGGYTF; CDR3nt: TGTGCCTGGAAGGGCCAAGGTGGAGGAGGCTACACCTTC
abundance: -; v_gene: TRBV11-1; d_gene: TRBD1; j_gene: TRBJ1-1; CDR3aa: CASGWTGLSNTEAFF; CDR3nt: TGTGCCAGCGGTTGGACAGGGCTGTCGAACACTGAAGCTTTCTTT
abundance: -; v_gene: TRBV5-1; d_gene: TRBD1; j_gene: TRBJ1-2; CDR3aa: CASSRLGQDYGYTF; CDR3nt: TGCGCCAGCAGTCGCCTCGGACAGGACTATGGCTACACCTTC
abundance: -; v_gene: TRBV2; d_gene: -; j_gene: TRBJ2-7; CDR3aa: CASSERRGYEQYF; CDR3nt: TGTGCCAGCAGTGAACGCCGAGGTTACGAGCAGTACTTC
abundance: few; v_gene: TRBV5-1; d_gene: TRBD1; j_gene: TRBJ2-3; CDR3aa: CASSIRQGSPTDTQYF; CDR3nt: TGCGCCAGCAGCATTCGACAGGGGAGCCCCACAGATACGCAGTATTTT
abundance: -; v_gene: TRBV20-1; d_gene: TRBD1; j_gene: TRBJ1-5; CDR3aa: CSASYRGDQPQHF; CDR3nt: TGCAGTGCTAGTTACAGGGGTGATCAGCCCCAGCATTTT
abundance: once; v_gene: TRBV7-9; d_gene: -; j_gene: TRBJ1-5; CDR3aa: CASSLEGGANQPQHF; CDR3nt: TGTGCCAGCAGCTTAGAGGGGGGGGCAAATCAGCCCCAGCATTTT
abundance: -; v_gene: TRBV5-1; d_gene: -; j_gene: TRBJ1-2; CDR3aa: CASSFNRVGYGYTF; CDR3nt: TGCGCCAGCAGCTTCAACAGGGTTGGCTATGGCTACACCTTC
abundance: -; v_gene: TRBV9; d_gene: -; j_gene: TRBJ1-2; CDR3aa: CASSLAGTGHIGF; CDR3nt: TGTGCCAGCTCGTTGGCAGGTACAGGACATATCGGTTTC
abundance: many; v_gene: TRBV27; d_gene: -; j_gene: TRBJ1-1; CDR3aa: CASSSPRTVQAFF; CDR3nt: TGTGCCAGCAGTTCGCCTAGGACAGTCCAAGCTTTCTTT
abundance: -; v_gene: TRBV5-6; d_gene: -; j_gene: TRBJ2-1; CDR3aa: CASSFRGLLKPHEQFF; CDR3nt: TGTGCCAGCAGCTTTAGGGGACTTCTAAAGCCCCATGAGCAGTTCTTC
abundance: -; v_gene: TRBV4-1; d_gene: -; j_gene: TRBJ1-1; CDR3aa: CASSQDEYIMNTEAFF; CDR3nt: TGCGCCAGCAGCCAAGATGAGTATATCATGAACACTGAAGCTTTCTTT
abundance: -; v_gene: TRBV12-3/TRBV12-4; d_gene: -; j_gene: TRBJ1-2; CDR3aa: CASSPGINYGYTF; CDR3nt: TGTGCCAGCAGTCCCGGGATTAACTATGGCTACACCTTC
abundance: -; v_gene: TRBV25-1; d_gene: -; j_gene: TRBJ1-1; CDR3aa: CASSEQQGRAEAFF; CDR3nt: TGTGCCAGCAGTGAACAACAGGGTCGCGCTGAAGCTTTCTTT
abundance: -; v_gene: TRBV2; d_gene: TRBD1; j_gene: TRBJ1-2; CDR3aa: CATSTGAYYGYTF; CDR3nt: TGTGCCACTTCGACAGGGGCCTACTATGGCTACACCTTC
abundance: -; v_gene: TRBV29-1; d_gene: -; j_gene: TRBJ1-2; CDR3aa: CSVELGVKYGYTF; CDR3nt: TGCAGCGTTGAATTGGGAGTCAAGTATGGCTACACCTTC
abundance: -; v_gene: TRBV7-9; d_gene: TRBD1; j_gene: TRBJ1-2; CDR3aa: CASSRDSGTGGSGGYTF; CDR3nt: TGTGCCAGCAGCCGCGACTCCGGAACAGGGGGTAGCGGAGGCTACACCTTC
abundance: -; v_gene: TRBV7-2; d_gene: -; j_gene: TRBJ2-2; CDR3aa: CASSSQRVGELFF; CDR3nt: TGTGCCAGCAGCTCCCAGAGGGTCGGGGAGCTGTTTTTT
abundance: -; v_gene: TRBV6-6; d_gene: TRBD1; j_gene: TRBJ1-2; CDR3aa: CASLVVLEQGAVGYTF; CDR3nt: TGTGCCAGCTTGGTAGTCCTTGAACAGGGGGCGGTGGGCTACACCTTC
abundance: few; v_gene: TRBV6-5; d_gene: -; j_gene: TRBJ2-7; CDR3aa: CASHGGDRGEQYF; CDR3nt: TGTGCCTCCCACGGCGGGGATCGTGGCGAGCAGTACTTC
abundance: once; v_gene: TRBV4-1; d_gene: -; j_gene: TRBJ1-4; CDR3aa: CASSQEVRANEKLFF; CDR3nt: TGCGCCAGCAGCCAAGAGGTGCGAGCTAATGAAAAACTGTTTTTT
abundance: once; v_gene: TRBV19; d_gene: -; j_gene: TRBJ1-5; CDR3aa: CASSILERQPQHF; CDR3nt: TGTGCCAGTAGTATCTTAGAGAGGCAGCCCCAGCATTTT
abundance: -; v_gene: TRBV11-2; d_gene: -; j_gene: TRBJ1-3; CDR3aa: CASSLSPTRGYSGNTIYF; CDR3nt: TGTGCCAGCAGTCTCTCTCCGACCAGGGGATACTCTGGAAACACCATATATTTT
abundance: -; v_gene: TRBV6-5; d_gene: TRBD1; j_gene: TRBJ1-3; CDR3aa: CASKGQGAGNTIYF; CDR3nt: TGTGCCAGCAAGGGACAGGGGGCAGGAAACACCATATATTTT
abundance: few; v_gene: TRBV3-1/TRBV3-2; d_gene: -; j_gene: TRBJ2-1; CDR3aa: CASSQDPQPGEQFF; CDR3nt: TGTGCCAGCAGCCAAGATCCTCAACCCGGTGAGCAGTTCTTC
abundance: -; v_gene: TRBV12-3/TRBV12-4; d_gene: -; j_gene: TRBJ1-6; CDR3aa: CASSYEGDSPLHF; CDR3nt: TGTGCCAGCAGTTATGAGGGAGATTCACCCCTCCACTTT
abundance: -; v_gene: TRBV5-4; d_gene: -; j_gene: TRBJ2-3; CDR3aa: CASTRGGDSADTQYF; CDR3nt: TGTGCCAGCACCCGGGGCGGGGATTCTGCAGATACGCAGTATTTT
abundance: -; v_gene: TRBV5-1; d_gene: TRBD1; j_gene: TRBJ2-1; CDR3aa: CASSPTGEDYNEQFF; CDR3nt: TGCGCCAGCAGCCCGACAGGGGAGGACTACAATGAGCAGTTCTTC
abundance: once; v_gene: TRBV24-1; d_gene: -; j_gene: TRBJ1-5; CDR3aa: CATSDFTVNQPQHF; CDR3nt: TGTGCCACCAGTGATTTCACAGTTAATCAGCCCCAGCATTTT
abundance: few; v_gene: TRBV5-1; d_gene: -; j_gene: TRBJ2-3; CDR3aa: CASSLGPQISGTYTDTQYF; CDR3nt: TGCGCCAGCAGCTTGGGCCCCCAAATTAGCGGCACGTACACAGATACGCAGTATTTT
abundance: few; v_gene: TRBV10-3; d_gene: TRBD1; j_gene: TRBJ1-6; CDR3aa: CAIRGTGNSPLHF; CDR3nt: TGTGCCATCAGGGGGACAGGGAATTCACCCCTCCACTTT
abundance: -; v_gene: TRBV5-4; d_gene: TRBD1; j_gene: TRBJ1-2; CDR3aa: CASSLAWDRGLGYTF; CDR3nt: TGTGCCAGCAGCTTGGCTTGGGACAGGGGGCTAGGCTACACCTTC
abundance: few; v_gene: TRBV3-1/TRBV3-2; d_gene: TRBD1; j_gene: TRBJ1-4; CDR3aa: CASSQWGQGNEKLFF; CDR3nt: TGTGCCAGCAGCCAATGGGGACAGGGGAATGAAAAACTGTTTTTT
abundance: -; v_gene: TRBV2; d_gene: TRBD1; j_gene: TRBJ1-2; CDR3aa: CASKLAGQGGYTF; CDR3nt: TGTGCCAGCAAACTTGCTGGACAGGGAGGCTACACCTTC
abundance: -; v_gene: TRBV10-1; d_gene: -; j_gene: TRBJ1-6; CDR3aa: CASSEDRENSPLHF; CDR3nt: TGCGCCAGCAGTGAAGACAGAGAGAATTCACCCCTCCACTTT
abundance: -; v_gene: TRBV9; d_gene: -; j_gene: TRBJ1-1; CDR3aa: CASSVEAGENTEAFF; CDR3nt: TGTGCCAGCAGCGTAGAGGCAGGGGAAAACACTGAAGCTTTCTTT
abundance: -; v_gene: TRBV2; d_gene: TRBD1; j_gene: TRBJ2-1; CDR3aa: CASLGTGIEIF; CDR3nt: TGTGCCAGCTTGGGGACAGGTATCGAGATCTTC
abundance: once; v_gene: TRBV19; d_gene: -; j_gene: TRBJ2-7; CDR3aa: CASSIATGSYEQYF; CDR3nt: TGTGCCAGTAGTATAGCGACAGGTTCCTACGAGCAGTACTTC
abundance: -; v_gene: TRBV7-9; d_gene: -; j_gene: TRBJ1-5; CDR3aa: CASSFEEDQPQHF; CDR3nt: TGTGCCAGCAGCTTTGAGGAAGATCAGCCCCAGCATTTT
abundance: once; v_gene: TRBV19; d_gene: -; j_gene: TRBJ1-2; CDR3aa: CAGSRGGYGYTF; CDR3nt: TGTGCCGGATCTCGGGGAGGCTATGGCTACACCTTC
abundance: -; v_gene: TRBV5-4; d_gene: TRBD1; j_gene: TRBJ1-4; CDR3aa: CASSRVTGAGNEKLFF; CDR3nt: TGTGCCAGCAGCCGGGTTACAGGGGCAGGGAATGAAAAACTGTTTTTT
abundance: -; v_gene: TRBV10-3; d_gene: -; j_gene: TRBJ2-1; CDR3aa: CAISDGTTNEQFF; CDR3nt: TGTGCCATCAGTGATGGTACAACAAATGAGCAGTTCTTC
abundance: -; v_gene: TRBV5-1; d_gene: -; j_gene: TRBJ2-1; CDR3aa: CASSLYENNEQFF; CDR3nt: TGCGCCAGCAGCTTGTATGAGAACAATGAGCAGTTCTTC